Listed below are T cell receptor beta chains from one sample, sequenced in a study of control samples from healthy donors and cancer patients. The data were produced by immunoSEQ multiplex PCR, yet TCRdb's version contains in-frame clones alone and is incomplete. Altogether around 150,000 clones are present, roughly 94% being singletons, with the ten largest covering about 15%. Sequenced input: PBMCs. The origin of the receptors is a man aged 60 to 75 with colorectal cancer. Both conserved end residues are part of each CDR3. The D gene is left open where the match is weak. Clone size is not always given. Where it is, it says once, few, many or a class for expanded clones.

CDR3 protein,CDR3 DNA,clone size,D gene,J gene,V gene
CASSVGPERSYEQYF,TGTGCCAGCAGCGTAGGGCCAGAACGCTCCTACGAGCAGTACTTC,.,.,TRBJ2-7,TRBV9
CASSPPNWVKERTEAFF,TGTGCCAGCTCACCACCGAACTGGGTGAAGGAGCGCACTGAAGCTTTCTTT,.,.,TRBJ1-1,TRBV18
CSVEESSHYEQFF,TGCAGCGTTGAAGAATCAAGCCACTACGAGCAGTTCTTC,once,.,TRBJ2-1,TRBV29-1
CATAGGDGYTF,TGTGCCACCGCAGGGGGTGATGGCTACACCTTC,.,TRBD1,TRBJ1-2,TRBV24-1
CASKDAIIDTQYF,TGTGCCTCCAAGGACGCCATAATAGATACGCAGTATTTT,.,.,TRBJ2-3,TRBV10-3
CASSLMGGAVTDTQYF,TGCGCCAGCAGCTTGATGGGTGGGGCAGTCACAGATACGCAGTATTTT,.,.,TRBJ2-3,TRBV5-1
CASSKAHRPVYEQYF,TGTGCCAGCAGCAAAGCCCACCGCCCGGTATACGAGCAGTACTTC,.,.,TRBJ2-7,TRBV21-1
CASSPDNSYEQYF,TGTGCCAGCAGCCCGGACAATTCCTACGAGCAGTACTTC,.,.,TRBJ2-7,TRBV5-4
CASSLEGQGTEAFF,TGTGCCAGCAGCTTAGAGGGACAGGGGACTGAAGCTTTCTTT,.,TRBD1,TRBJ1-1,TRBV7-9
CASSNREGNYGYTF,TGTGCCAGCAGTAACAGGGAGGGGAACTATGGCTACACCTTC,.,.,TRBJ1-2,TRBV25-1
CASSLTGHTEAFF,TGTGCCAGCAGTCTCACAGGGCATACTGAAGCTTTCTTT,few,.,TRBJ1-1,TRBV6-2/TRBV6-3
CASRQTGGANYGYTF,TGTGCCAGCAGACAAACAGGGGGCGCTAACTATGGCTACACCTTC,.,TRBD1,TRBJ1-2,TRBV6-5
CAISEPGGDTEAFF,TGTGCCATCAGTGAGCCAGGGGGGGACACTGAAGCTTTCTTT,.,TRBD1,TRBJ1-1,TRBV10-3
CASSLGPVTNYGYTF,TGTGCCAGTAGTCTAGGGCCAGTTACTAACTATGGCTACACCTTC,.,.,TRBJ1-2,TRBV19
CASSYRGGSGEKLFF,TGTGCCAGCAGTTACCGGGGAGGGTCCGGTGAAAAACTGTTTTTT,.,.,TRBJ1-4,TRBV6-5
CASRGQGAAYEQYF,TGTGCCAGCAGGGGACAGGGGGCGGCCTACGAGCAGTACTTC,.,TRBD1,TRBJ2-7,TRBV6-5
CASSLFSGQPQHF,TGTGCCAGCAGCTTATTCTCGGGTCAGCCCCAGCATTTT,.,.,TRBJ1-5,TRBV7-2
CASSLAGAKTQYF,TGTGCCAGCAGTTTAGCGGGGGCGAAGACCCAGTACTTC,.,.,TRBJ2-5,TRBV12-3/TRBV12-4
CASSPPGLAGALIGAQYF,TGTGCCAGCAGCCCACCCGGACTAGCGGGGGCCCTAATAGGGGCGCAGTATTTT,.,TRBD2,TRBJ2-3,TRBV7-9
CASSSGAGANVLTF,TGCGCCAGCAGTTCAGGGGCTGGGGCCAACGTCCTGACTTTC,.,.,TRBJ2-6,TRBV10-1
CASSQGMAEAFF,TGTGCCAGCAGCCAAGGGATGGCTGAAGCTTTCTTT,once,.,TRBJ1-1,TRBV2
CASSLQGGTEAFF,TGTGCCAGCAGTTTACAGGGGGGCACTGAAGCTTTCTTT,.,TRBD1,TRBJ1-1,TRBV3-1/TRBV3-2
CASHWTGEVNEQYF,TGTGCCAGCCACTGGACAGGGGAGGTCAACGAGCAGTACTTC,once,TRBD1,TRBJ2-7,TRBV18
CASSPTSGLAEGLFF,TGTGCCAGCTCCCCCACTTCGGGACTAGCAGAAGGACTGTTTTTT,.,.,TRBJ1-4,TRBV18
CATSDTGTGTFRARETQYF,TGTGCCACCAGTGATACCGGGACAGGGACATTTCGGGCGAGAGAGACCCAGTACTTC,.,TRBD1,TRBJ2-5,TRBV24-1
CASSWGQGEQYF,TGCGCCAGCAGCTGGGGACAGGGAGAGCAGTACTTC,.,TRBD1,TRBJ2-7,TRBV5-1
CASSSEPGLGYGYTF,TGCGCCAGCAGCTCGGAACCAGGGCTTGGCTATGGCTACACCTTC,.,.,TRBJ1-2,TRBV5-1
CASIDSGYSNQPQHF,TGTGCCAGCATAGATTCGGGGTATAGCAATCAGCCCCAGCATTTT,.,.,TRBJ1-5,TRBV6-5
CASSYGEGFPDTQYF,TGTGCCAGCAGTTACGGGGAAGGGTTCCCAGATACGCAGTATTTT,once,.,TRBJ2-3,TRBV6-5
CASSTLTGVLSSDYGYTF,TGTGCCAGTAGTACCTTGACGGGGGTTCTATCGTCTGACTATGGCTACACCTTC,.,.,TRBJ1-2,TRBV19
CASSYLERPESNEQFF,TGTGCCAGCAGTTACCTTGAGCGGCCTGAGAGCAATGAGCAGTTCTTC,.,.,TRBJ2-1,TRBV6-2/TRBV6-3
CATSRGTEQYF,TGTGCCACCAGCAGAGGAACCGAGCAGTACTTC,.,.,TRBJ2-7,TRBV15
CASSLDLQGSYGYTF,TGTGCCAGCAGCTTAGACCTACAGGGAAGCTATGGCTACACCTTC,.,.,TRBJ1-2,TRBV11-2
CASSDRFKDEQFF,TGTGCCAGCAGTGACCGTTTCAAGGATGAGCAGTTCTTC,.,.,TRBJ2-1,TRBV6-4
CASSLGQTYGYTF,TGTGCCAGCAGTTTGGGACAGACCTATGGCTACACCTTC,.,TRBD1,TRBJ1-2,TRBV12-3/TRBV12-4
CASSISDYSPLHF,TGTGCCAGTAGTATTTCGGACTATTCACCCCTCCACTTT,.,.,TRBJ1-6,TRBV19
CASSSTGRYEQYF,TGTGCCAGCAGCTCTACAGGGAGGTACGAGCAGTACTTC,.,.,TRBJ2-7,TRBV5-4
CASSLALDNYGYTF,TGTGCCAGCAGCTTAGCGCTTGATAACTATGGCTACACCTTC,.,.,TRBJ1-2,TRBV7-2